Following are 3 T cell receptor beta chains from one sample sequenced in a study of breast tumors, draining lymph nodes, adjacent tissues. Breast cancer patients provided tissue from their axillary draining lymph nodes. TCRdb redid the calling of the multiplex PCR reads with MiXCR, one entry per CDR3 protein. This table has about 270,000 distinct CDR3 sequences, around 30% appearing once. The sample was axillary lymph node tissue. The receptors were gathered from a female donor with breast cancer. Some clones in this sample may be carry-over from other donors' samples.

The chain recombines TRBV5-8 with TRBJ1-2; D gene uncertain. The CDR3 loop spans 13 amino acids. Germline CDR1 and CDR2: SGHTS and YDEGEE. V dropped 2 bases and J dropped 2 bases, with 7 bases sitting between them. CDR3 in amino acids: CASSLQTNYGYTF. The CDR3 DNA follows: TGTGCCAGCAGCTTACAGACCAACTATGGCTACACCTTC.

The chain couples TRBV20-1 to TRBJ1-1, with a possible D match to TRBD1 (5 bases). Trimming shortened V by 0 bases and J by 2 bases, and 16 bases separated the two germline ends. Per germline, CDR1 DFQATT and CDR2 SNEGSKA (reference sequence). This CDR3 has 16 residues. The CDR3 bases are TGCAGTGCTAGAGATTGGCGCCGGGACCGTAACACTGAAGCTTTCTTT. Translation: CSARDWRRDRNTEAFF.

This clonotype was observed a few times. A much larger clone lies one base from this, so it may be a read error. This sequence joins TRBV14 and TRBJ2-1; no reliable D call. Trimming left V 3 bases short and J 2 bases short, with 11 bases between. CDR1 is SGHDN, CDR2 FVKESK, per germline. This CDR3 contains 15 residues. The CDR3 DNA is TGTGCCAGCAGCCAGAGGCAGAGGCCCTACAATGAGCAGTTCTTC. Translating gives CASSQRQRPYNEQFF.